This TCR beta chain derives from a study of blood T cell repertoires in COVID-19. As for the study in general: Material from acute and convalescent COVID-19 was sourced from the United States, Italy and Spain.

As processed by the authors: For nucleated cells, counts were estimated from reference gene primer amplification. Data came from immunoSEQ multiplex PCR; TCRdb stores just in-frame clones and leaves some out. The D gene and trimming were derived from the DNA, and the V and J assignments and clone size from that table. Here the sample spans approximately 250,000 clones, about 85% being singletons. This receptor was identified in a man in his forties with acute or convalescent COVID-19. The sequenced sample was peripheral blood.

CDR3 amino acids: CASSLEWRQGGSETQYF. CDR3 bases: TGTGCCAGCAGCTTAGAGTGGCGCCAGGGGGGTTCAGAGACCCAGTACTTC. This chain joins TRBV11-2 and TRBJ2-5; possibly TRBD1 for D (7 bases). Trimming stripped 0 bases from V and 4 bases from J, with 18 bases between. Germline V CDR1 and CDR2: SGHAT, FQNNGV. There are 17 residues in the CDR3.